This entry features one T cell receptor beta chain sequence. Its specificity is unknown. The PCR made use of 60 Vbeta and 13 Jbeta primers. Using immunoSEQ multiplex PCR, the repertoire was profiled, and TCRdb retains in-frame clones only, with some absent. The sample carries 150,000 or so clones, about 80% recorded once. The record originates from a study of cytomegalovirus exposure and HLA in healthy donors. Study summary: Some 200 million T cells yielded fewer than 120 million unique TCR beta sequences in earlier analysis. The study's findings and limits: The classifier, whose performance was assessed in both the original and validation cohorts, reportedly diagnosed cytomegalovirus status with high specificity and sensitivity.

CDR1 is MNHEY, CDR2 SMNVEV, per germline (reference sequence). The CDR3 sequence is 17 residues long. The junction had 11 bases not matched to a gene; V was cut back by 6 bases and J by 7 bases. This receptor was taken from a man aged 25 to 40 in good health and CMV-seropositive. Sequenced input: PBMCs. The chain is built from TRBV27 and TRBJ2-2, with 13 nucleotides matching TRBD2. The CDR3 loop reads CASSTPGLAGVVGELFF. The CDR3 DNA sequence: TGTGCCAGCAGCACACCCGGACTAGCGGGAGTAGTCGGGGAGCTGTTTTTT.